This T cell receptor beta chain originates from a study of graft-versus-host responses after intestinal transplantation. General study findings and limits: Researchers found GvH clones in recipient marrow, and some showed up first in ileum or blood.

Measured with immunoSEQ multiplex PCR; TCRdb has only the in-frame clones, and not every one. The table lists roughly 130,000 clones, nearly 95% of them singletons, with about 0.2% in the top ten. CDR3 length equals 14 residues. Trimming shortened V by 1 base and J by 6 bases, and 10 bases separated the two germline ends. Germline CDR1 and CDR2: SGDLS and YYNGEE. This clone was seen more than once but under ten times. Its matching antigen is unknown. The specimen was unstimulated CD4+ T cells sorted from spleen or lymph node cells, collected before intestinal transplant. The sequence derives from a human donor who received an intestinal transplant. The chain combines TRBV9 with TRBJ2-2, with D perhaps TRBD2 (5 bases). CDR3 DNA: TGTGCCAGCAGCGTATATGAGGGAGCCGGGGAGCTGTTTTTT. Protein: CASSVYEGAGELFF.